This TCR beta chain was sequenced for a study of blood T cell repertoires in COVID-19. Study as a whole: Italy, Spain and the United States were the sources of the convalescent and acute COVID-19 samples. T cells, B-cell-depleted T cells, or PBMCs supplied cDNA or gDNA.

Germline-derived CDR1 and CDR2 are KGHDR and SFDVKD. V lost 0 bases to trimming and J lost 4 bases, with 2 bases between them. The CDR3 extends over 13 amino acids. Original processing methods: Nucleated cell number was recorded as an estimate derived from reference gene primer amplification. Repertoires were generated with immunoSEQ multiplex PCR, while TCRdb's copy carries only in-frame clones and drops some. Clone size and V and J calls were adopted from that table, with D and trimming inferred from the DNA. The sample contains approximately 36,000 clones, 85% of which appear only once. The V gene is TRBV24-1, the J gene TRBJ1-4; D is unclear. The receptor was derived from a man aged 50 to 59 with active COVID-19. The sequenced sample consisted of peripheral blood. The CDR3 coding sequence is TGTGCCACCAGTGATTTGCTTAATGAAAAACTGTTTTTT. It translates to CATSDLLNEKLFF.